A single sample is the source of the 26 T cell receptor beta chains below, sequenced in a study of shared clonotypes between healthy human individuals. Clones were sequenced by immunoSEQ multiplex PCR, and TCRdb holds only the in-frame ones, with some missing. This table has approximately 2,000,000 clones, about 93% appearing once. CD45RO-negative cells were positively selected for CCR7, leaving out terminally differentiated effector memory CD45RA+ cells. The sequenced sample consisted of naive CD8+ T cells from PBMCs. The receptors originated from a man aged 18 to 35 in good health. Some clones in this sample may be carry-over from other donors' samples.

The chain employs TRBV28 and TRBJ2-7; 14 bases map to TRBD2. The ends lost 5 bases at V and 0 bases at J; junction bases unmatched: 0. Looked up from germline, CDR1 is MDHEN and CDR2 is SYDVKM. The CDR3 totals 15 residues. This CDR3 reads CASSGTSGSSYEQYF. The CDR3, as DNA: TGTGCCAGCAGTGGGACTAGCGGGAGCTCCTACGAGCAGTACTTC.

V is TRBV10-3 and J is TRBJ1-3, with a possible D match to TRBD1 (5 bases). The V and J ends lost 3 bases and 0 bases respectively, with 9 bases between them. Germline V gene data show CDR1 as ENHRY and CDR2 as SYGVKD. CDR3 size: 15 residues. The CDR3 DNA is TGTGCCATCAGTGAAGCAGGGCCCTCTGGAAACACCATATATTTT. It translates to CAISEAGPSGNTIYF.

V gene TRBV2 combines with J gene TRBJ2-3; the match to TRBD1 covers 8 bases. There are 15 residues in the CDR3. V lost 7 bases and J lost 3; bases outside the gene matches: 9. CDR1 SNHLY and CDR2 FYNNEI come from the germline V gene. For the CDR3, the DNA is TGTGCCAGCATCGGAGGACAGGGCAGTACAGATACGCAGTATTTT. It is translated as CASIGGQGSTDTQYF.

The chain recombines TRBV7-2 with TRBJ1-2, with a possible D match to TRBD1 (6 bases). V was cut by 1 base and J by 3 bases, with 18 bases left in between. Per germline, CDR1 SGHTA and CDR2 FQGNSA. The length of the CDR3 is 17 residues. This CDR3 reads CASSLVIGGAIDYGYTF. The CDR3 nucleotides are TGTGCCAGCAGCTTAGTAATTGGGGGCGCGATTGACTATGGCTACACCTTC. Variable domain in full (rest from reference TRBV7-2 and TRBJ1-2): GAGVSQSPSNKVTEKGKDVELRCDPISGHTALYWYRQSLGQGLEFLIYFQGNSAPDKSGLPSDRFSAERTGGSVSTLTIQRTQQEDSAVYLCASSLVIGGAIDYGYTFGSGTRLTVV.

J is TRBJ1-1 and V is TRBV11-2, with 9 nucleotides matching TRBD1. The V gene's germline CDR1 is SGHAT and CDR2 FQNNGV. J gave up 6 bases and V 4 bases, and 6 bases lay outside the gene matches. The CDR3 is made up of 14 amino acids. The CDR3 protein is CASSSPGQGPEAFF. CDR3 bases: TGTGCCAGCAGCTCTCCGGGACAGGGACCTGAAGCTTTCTTT. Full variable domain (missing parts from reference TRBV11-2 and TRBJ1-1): EAGVAQSPRYKIIEKRQSVAFWCNPISGHATLYWYQQILGQGPKLLIQFQNNGVVDDSQLPKDRFSAERLKGVDSTLKIQPAKLEDSAVYLCASSSPGQGPEAFFGQGTRLTVV.

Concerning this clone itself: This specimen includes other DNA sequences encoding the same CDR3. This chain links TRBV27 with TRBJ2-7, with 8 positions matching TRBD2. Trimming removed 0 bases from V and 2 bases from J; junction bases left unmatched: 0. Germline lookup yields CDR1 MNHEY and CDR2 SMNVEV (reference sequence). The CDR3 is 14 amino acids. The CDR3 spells CASSLSGRAYEQYF. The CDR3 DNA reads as TGTGCCAGCAGTTTATCCGGGAGGGCCTACGAGCAGTACTTC.

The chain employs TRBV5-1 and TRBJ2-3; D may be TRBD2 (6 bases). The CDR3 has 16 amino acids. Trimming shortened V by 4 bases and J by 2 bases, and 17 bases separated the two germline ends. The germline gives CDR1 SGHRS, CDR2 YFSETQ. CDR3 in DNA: TGCGCCAGCAGCCCCTCCGGGGCGGGATCCACAGATACGCAGTATTTT. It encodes CASSPSGAGSTDTQYF. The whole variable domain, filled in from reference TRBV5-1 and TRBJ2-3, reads KAGVTQTPRYLIKTRGQQVTLSCSPISGHRSVSWYQQTPGQGLQFLFEYFSETQRNKGNFPGRFSGRQFSNSRSEMNVSTLELGDSALYLCASSPSGAGSTDTQYFGPGTRLTVL.

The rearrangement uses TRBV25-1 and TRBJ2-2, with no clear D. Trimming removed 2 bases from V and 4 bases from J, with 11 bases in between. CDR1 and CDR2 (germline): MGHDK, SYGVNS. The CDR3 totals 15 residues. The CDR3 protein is CASSETRDSTGELFF. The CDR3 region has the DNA TGTGCCAGCAGTGAAACTCGAGACTCCACCGGGGAGCTGTTTTTT.

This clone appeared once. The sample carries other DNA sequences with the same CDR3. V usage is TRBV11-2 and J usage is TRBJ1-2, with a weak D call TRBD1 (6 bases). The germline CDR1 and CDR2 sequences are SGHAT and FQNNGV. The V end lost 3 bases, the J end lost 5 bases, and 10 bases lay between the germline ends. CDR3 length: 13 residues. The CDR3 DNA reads TGTGCCAGCAGCTTGGGGCAGGGGTATGGCTACACCTTC. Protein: CASSLGQGYGYTF.

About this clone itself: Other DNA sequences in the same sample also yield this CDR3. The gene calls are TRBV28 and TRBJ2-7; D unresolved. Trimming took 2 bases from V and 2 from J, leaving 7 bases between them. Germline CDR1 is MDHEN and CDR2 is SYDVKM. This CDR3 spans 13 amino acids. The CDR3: CASSLHRAYEQYF. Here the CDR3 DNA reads TGTGCCAGCAGTTTACACCGAGCCTACGAGCAGTACTTC.

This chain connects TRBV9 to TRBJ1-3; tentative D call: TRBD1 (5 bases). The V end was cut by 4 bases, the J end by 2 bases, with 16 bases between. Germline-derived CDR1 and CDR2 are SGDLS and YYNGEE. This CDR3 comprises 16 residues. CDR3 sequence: CASSPRDRLAGNTIYF. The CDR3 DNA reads TGTGCCAGCAGCCCTCGGGACCGGTTGGCTGGAAACACCATATATTTT.

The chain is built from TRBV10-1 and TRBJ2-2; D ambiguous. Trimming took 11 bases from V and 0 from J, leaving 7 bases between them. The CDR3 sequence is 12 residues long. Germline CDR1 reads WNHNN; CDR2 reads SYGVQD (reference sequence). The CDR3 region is CAPSANTGELFF. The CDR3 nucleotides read TGCGCCCCCTCAGCGAACACCGGGGAGCTGTTTTTT.

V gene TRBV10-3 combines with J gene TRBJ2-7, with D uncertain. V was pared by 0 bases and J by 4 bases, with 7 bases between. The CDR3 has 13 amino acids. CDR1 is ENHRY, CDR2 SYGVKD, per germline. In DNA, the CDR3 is TGTGCCATCAGTGAGTCGATCTTTTACGAGCAGTACTTC. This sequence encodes CAISESIFYEQYF.

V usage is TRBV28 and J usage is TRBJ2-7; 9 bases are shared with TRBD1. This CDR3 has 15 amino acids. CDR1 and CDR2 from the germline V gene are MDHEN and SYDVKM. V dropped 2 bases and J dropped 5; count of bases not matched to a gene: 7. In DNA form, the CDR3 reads TGTGCCAGCAGTTTAGGGACAGGGCTTTTCGACGAGCAGTACTTC. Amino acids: CASSLGTGLFDEQYF.

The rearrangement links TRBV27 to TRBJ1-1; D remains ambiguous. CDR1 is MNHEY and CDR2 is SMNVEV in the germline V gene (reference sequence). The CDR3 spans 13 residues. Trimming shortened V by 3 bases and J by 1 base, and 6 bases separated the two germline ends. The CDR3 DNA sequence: TGTGCCAGCAGTTTCATAGGGAACACTGAAGCTTTCTTT. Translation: CASSFIGNTEAFF.

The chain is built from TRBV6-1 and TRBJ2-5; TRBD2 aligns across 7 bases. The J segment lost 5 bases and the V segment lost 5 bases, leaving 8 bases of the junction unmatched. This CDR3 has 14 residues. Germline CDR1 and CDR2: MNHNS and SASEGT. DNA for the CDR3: TGTGCCAGCAGTTTACTAGCGTCGGTGGAGACCCAGTACTTC. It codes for CASSLLASVETQYF.

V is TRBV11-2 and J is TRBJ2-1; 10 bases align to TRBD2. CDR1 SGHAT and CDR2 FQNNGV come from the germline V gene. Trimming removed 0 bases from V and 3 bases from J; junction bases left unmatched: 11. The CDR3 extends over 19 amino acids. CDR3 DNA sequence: TGTGCCAGCAGCTTAGATTCCCATCTAGCGGGAGAGGTCTACAATGAGCAGTTCTTC. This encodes CASSLDSHLAGEVYNEQFF.

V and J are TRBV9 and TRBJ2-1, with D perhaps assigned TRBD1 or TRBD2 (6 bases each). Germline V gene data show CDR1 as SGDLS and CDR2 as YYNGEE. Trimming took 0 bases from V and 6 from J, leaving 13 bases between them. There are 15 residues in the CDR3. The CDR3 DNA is TGTGCCAGCAGCGTAGGAGGGGGAGCGGGCAATGAGCAGTTCTTC. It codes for CASSVGGGAGNEQFF.

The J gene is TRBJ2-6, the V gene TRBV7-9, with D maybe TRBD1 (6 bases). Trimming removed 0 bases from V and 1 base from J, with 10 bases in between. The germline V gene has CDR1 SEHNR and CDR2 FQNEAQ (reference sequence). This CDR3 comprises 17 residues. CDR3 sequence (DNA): TGTGCCAGCAGCTTAGCCGCGACAGGATCTGGGGCCAACGTCCTGACTTTC. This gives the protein CASSLAATGSGANVLTF.

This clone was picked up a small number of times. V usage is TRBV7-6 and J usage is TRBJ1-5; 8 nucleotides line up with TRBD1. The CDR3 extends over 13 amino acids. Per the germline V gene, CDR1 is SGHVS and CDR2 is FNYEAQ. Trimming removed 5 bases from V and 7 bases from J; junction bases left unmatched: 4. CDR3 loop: CASSHGTGQPQHF. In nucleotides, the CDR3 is TGTGCCAGCAGCCACGGGACAGGACAGCCCCAGCATTTT. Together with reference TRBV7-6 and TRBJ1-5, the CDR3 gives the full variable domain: GAGVSQSPRYKVTKRGQDVALRCDPISGHVSLYWYRQALGQGPEFLTYFNYEAQQDKSGLPNDRFSAERPEGSISTLTIQRTEQRDSAMYRCASSHGTGQPQHFGDGTRLSIL.

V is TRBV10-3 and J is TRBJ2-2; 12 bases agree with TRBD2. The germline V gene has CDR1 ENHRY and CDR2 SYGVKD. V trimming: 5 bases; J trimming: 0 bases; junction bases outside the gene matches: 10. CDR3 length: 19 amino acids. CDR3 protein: CAISRDFGLAGTNTGELFF. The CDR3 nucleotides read TGTGCCATCAGTAGAGATTTCGGACTAGCGGGAACGAACACCGGGGAGCTGTTTTTT.

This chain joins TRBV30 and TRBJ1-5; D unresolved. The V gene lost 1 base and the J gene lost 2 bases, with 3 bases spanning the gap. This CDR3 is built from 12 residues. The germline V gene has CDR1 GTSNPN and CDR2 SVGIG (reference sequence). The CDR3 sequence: CAWSDRNQPQHF. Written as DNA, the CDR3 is TGTGCCTGGAGTGACCGCAATCAGCCCCAGCATTTT.

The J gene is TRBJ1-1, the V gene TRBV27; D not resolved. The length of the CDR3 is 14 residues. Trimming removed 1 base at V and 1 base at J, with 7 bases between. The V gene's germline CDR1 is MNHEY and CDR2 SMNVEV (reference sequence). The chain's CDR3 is CASSLYEENTEAFF. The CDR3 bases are TGTGCCAGCAGTTTATATGAGGAGAACACTGAAGCTTTCTTT.

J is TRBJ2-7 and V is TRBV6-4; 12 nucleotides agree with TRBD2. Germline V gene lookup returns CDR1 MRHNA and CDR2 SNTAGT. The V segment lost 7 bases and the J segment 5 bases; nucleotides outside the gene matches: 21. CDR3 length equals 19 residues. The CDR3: CASKGASGRVSRGIHEQYF. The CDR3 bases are TGTGCCAGCAAGGGTGCTAGCGGGAGGGTGTCACGGGGAATCCACGAGCAGTACTTC.

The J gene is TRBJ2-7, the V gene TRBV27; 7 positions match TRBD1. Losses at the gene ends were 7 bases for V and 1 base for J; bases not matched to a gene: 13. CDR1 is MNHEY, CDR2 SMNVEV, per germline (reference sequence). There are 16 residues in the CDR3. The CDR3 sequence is CASTERHSGGSYEQYF. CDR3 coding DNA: TGTGCCAGCACCGAACGCCACTCAGGGGGATCCTACGAGCAGTACTTC.

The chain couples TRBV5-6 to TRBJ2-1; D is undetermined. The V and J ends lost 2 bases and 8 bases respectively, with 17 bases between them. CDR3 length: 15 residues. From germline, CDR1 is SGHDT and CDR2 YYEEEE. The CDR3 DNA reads TGTGCCAGCAGCTTAGCTAGGTCTCCCGCCGATGAGCAGTTCTTC. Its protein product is CASSLARSPADEQFF. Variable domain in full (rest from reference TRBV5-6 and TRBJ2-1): DAGVTQSPTHLIKTRGQQVTLRCSPKSGHDTVSWYQQALGQGPQFIFQYYEEEERQRGNFPDRFSGHQFPNYSSELNVNALLLGDSALYLCASSLARSPADEQFFGPGTRLTVL.